The 8 T cell receptor beta chains below were found in one sample sequenced in a study of blood T cell repertoires in COVID-19. The protocol was immunoSEQ multiplex PCR, while the TCRdb copy is restricted to in-frame clones and leaves out a portion. The sample records approximately 190,000 clones, approximately 80% being singletons. The material sequenced was peripheral blood. These receptor sequences come from a human donor in a cohort sampled during active COVID-19.

The CDR3 DNA sequence: TGTGCCAGCAGCCCAGACAGGGGTATATCACCCCTCCACTTT. It translates to CASSPDRGISPLHF. The gene calls are TRBV7-6 and TRBJ1-6; 8 positions agree with TRBD1. CDR3 length: 14 residues. CDR1 SGHVS and CDR2 FNYEAQ come from the germline V gene. The V and J ends lost 5 bases and 10 bases, in that order; junction bases with no gene match: 7.

V and J are TRBV5-1 and TRBJ1-5; 9 bases are a match to TRBD1. CDR3 length equals 14 residues. J was trimmed by 5 bases and V by 4 bases; bases with no gene match: 4. CDR1 and CDR2 (germline): SGHRS, YFSETQ. The CDR3 DNA reads TGCGCCAGCAGCCTCACAGGGGGCTATCAGCCCCAGCATTTT. As protein: CASSLTGGYQPQHF.

In this sample, this clone turned up once. This chain connects TRBV18 to TRBJ2-1; D might be TRBD1 (6 bases). Trimming cost V 9 bases and J 4 bases, with 16 bases left between them. The CDR3 has 14 residues. Germline CDR1 is KGHSH and CDR2 is LQKENI. As DNA, the CDR3 is TGTGCCAGTCAAGGGACATCTACTTACAATGAGCAGTTCTTC. Its protein is CASQGTSTYNEQFF.

The chain uses TRBV14 and TRBJ2-2; tentatively, D is TRBD2 (5 bases). The germline V and J ends were trimmed by 6 bases and 6 bases, with 11 bases remaining between them. From germline, CDR1 is SGHDN and CDR2 FVKESK. There are 13 residues in the CDR3. The CDR3 protein is CASRPMRAGELFF. CDR3 sequence (DNA): TGTGCCAGCAGACCTATGAGGGCCGGGGAGCTGTTTTTT.

The table lists this clone with a count of one. The CDR3 sequence is CASSLEAGTNQPQHF. In DNA form, the CDR3 reads TGCGCCAGCAGCTTGGAGGCAGGTACAAATCAGCCCCAGCATTTT. V usage is TRBV5-1 and J usage is TRBJ1-5; D is unclear. V lost 0 bases, J lost 4 bases, and 11 bases lay in between. There are 15 residues in the CDR3. Germline-derived CDR1 and CDR2 are SGHRS and YFSETQ. The full variable domain, in which reference TRBV5-1 and TRBJ1-5 provide the parts outside the CDR3, is KAGVTQTPRYLIKTRGQQVTLSCSPISGHRSVSWYQQTPGQGLQFLFEYFSETQRNKGNFPGRFSGRQFSNSRSEMNVSTLELGDSALYLCASSLEAGTNQPQHFGDGTRLSIL.

The chain is built from TRBV3-1 (or the pseudogene TRBV3-2) and TRBJ2-7; 7 positions agree with TRBD1. Germline V lookup: CDR1 LGHDT, CDR2 YNNKEL (reference sequence). The CDR3 contains 17 residues. V trimming: 0 bases; J trimming: 1 base; junction bases outside the gene matches: 9. CDR3 protein: CASSQDSFGRGSYEQYF. The CDR3 region has the DNA TGTGCCAGCAGCCAAGATTCGTTCGGCAGGGGGTCCTACGAGCAGTACTTC.

This rearrangement joins TRBV11-2 to TRBJ2-1, with 7 bases identical to TRBD2. The V gene end was trimmed by 5 bases and the J gene end by 7 bases; junction bases not matched to a gene: 11. The CDR3 runs 15 residues. Germline CDR1 is SGHAT and CDR2 is FQNNGV. The CDR3 region is CASSKTSNGGNEQFF. The DNA for the CDR3 is TGTGCCAGCAGCAAGACTAGCAATGGTGGGAATGAGCAGTTCTTC.

V and J are TRBV4-1 and TRBJ2-2, with D perhaps matching TRBD2 (5 bases). There are 16 residues in the CDR3. The germline V gene encodes CDR1 MGHRA and CDR2 YSYEKL. The V end was cut by 0 bases, the J end by 7 bases, with 15 bases between. In nucleotides, the CDR3 is TGCGCCAGCAGCCAAGATCAAGTGGGAGCGAGCGGGGAGCTGTTTTTT. Translation: CASSQDQVGASGELFF.